The entry below describes one T cell receptor (beta chain). The antigen it binds to is not known. No base qualities exist here, and no much larger clone lies one base off it. V is cut by 1 base and J by 7 bases, and the space between the germline ends is 17 bases. Via the germline V gene, CDR1 is SGHTA and CDR2 FQGNSA. The CDR3 goes from the cysteine to the phenylalanine over 16 residues. CDR3 DNA is the only sequence kept; it has 48 bases, read in frame from the first base. This specimen belongs to a study of blood T cell repertoires in COVID-19 (dated by TCRdb to the early 2020s). About the investigation overall: Samples covering the acute and convalescent phases of COVID-19 were provided by collaborators in the United States, Italy and Spain. The prospective study material was composed of cDNA or gDNA derived from T cells, B-cell-depleted T cells, or PBMCs. The dataset comprised deeply sampled blood TCRbeta repertoires from subjects exposed to, actively infected with, or recovered from COVID-19. A freely available public database, intended as a resource for researchers studying the immune response to SARS-CoV-2, is where the repertoires were released. Samples came from the ongoing ImmuneRACE study (first 160 participants) plus 1,254 subjects from 6 global collaborators. The sample metadata nearly always contained a de-identified subject ID, COVID-19 status, age in years and sex. Where HLA class I and class II types were available, the types were taken from metadata supplied by the sample provider, not from assay-based typing.

TCRbeta CDR3 regions were amplified from genomic DNA using the immunoSEQ Assay, a bias-controlled multiplex PCR. In the paper's pipeline: The number of nucleated cells in each sample was estimated from the amplification of reference gene primers within the assay. Sequence reads were collapsed and filtered to measure the absolute abundance of every unique TCRbeta CDR3 rearrangement. For each sample, productive Simpson clonality was calculated as the square root of Simpson's diversity index over productive rearrangements. The table comes from immuneACCESS by way of TCRdb, which keeps in-frame sequences with V and J called. Part of the clones is missing from these tables; in studies checked, under half for an unresolved V gene and the rest for unknown reasons. The DNA gave D and trimming, while V, J and clone size come from that table. The sample table records 110,000 to 150,000 clones; 70% to 90% of these occur just once. The ten largest account for about 5% of the sample.

The research as a whole found: The quantity of clinical and demographic metadata differed by source and by participant and was supplied without curation.

The collaborating institutions used their own protocols to collect whole blood in K2EDTA tubes. Collaborator samples were shipped for TCRbeta analysis as frozen whole blood, isolated PBMCs, or DNA extracted from either sample type. The sample was peripheral blood. This receptor chain uses TRBV7-2 and TRBJ2-1, with TRBD2 as a weak D call on 6 bases. The clonotype was recovered from a woman aged 50 to 60 with acute or convalescent COVID-19. The CDR3 here reads CASSLGFGFGGNEQFF. The sequenced DNA: TGTGCCAGCAGCTTAGGATTCGGGTTTGGGGGGAATGAGCAGTTCTTC. The entire variable domain, with the stretches around the CDR3 drawn from the reference TRBV7-2 and TRBJ2-1 proteins, is GAGVSQSPSNKVTEKGKDVELRCDPISGHTALYWYRQSLGQGLEFLIYFQGNSAPDKSGLPSDRFSAERTGGSVSTLTIQRTQQEDSAVYLCASSLGFGFGGNEQFFGPGTRLTVL.